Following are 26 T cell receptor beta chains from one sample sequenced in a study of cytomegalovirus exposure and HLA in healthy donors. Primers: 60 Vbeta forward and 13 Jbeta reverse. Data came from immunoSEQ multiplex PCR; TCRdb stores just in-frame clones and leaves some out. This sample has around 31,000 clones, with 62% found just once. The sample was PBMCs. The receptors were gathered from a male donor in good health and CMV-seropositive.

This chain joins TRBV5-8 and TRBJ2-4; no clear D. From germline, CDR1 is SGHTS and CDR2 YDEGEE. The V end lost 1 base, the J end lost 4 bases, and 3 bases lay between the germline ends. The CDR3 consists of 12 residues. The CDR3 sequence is CASSLTKNIQYF. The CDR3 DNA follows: TGTGCCAGCAGCTTGACAAAAAACATTCAGTACTTC.

Written as DNA, the CDR3 is TGTGCCAGCAGCCTCTCGACTAGCGGGACTAGCACAGATACGCAGTATTTT. Protein product: CASSLSTSGTSTDTQYF. The chain employs TRBV7-6 and TRBJ2-3; 11 nucleotides agree with TRBD2. J lost 0 bases, V lost 5 bases, and 7 bases had no gene match. CDR1 and CDR2 (germline): SGHVS, FNYEAQ. The CDR3 sequence is 17 residues long.

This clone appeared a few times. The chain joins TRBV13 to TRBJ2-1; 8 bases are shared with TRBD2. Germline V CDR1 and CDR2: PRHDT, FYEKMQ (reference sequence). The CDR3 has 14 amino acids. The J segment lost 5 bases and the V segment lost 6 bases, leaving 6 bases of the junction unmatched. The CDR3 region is CASRSAGDHNEQFF. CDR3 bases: TGTGCCAGCAGGTCAGCGGGAGATCACAATGAGCAGTTCTTC.

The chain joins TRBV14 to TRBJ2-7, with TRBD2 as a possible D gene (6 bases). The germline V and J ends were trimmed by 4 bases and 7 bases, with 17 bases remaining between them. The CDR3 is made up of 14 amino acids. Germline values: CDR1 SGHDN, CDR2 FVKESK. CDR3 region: CASSLQAGSGEQYF. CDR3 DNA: TGTGCCAGCAGCCTCCAAGCGGGTTCCGGGGAGCAGTACTTC.

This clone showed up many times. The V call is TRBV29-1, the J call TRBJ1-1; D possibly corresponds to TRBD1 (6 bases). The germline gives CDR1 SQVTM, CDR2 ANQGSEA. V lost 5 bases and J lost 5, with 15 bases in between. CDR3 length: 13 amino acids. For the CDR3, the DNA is TGCAGCGTTTTCCACAGGGAGGGGACTGAAGCTTTCTTT. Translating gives CSVFHREGTEAFF.

The CDR3 loop is CASAWSASPGNEQFF. CDR3 bases: TGTGCTAGCGCCTGGTCGGCCAGCCCGGGCAATGAGCAGTTCTTC. The chain has TRBV7-7 and TRBJ2-1, with D possibly being TRBD2 (5 bases). The CDR3 runs to 15 residues. Per germline, CDR1 SSHAT and CDR2 FNYEAQ (reference sequence).

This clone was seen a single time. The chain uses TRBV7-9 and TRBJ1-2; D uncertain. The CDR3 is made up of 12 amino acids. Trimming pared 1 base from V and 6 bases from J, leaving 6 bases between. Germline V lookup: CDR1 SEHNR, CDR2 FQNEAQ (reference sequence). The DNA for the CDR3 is TGTGCCAGCAGCTTAGAAACAGATGGCTACACCTTC. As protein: CASSLETDGYTF.

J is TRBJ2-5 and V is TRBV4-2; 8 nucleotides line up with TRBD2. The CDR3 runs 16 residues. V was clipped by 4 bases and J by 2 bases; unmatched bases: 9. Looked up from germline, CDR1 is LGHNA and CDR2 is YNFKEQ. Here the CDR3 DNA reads TGTGCCAGCAGCCGAGAGGCTAGCGGGTCTCAAGAGACCCAGTACTTC. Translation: CASSREASGSQETQYF.

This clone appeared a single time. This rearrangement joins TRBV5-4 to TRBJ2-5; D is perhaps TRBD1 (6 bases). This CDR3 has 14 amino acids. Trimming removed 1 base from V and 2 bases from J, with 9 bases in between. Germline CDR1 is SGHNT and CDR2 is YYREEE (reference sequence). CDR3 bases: TGTGCCAGCAGCTTGCAGGACAGTCAAGAGACCCAGTACTTC. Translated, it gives CASSLQDSQETQYF.

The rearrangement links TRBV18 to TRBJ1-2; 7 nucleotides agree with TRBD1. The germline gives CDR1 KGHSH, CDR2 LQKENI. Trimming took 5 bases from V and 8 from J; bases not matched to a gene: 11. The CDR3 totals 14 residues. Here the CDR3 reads CASSTGEGAQGYTF. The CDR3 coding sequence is TGTGCCAGCTCAACAGGAGAGGGGGCACAGGGCTACACCTTC.

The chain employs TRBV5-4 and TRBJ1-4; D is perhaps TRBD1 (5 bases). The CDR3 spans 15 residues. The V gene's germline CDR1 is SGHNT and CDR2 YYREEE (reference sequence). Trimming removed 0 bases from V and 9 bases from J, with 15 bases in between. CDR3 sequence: CASSLEGRNNQKLFF. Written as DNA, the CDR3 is TGTGCCAGCAGCTTGGAGGGGAGGAATAACCAAAAACTGTTTTTT. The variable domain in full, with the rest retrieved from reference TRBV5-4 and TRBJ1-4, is ETGVTQSPTHLIKTRGQQVTLRCSSQSGHNTVSWYQQALGQGPQFIFQYYREEENGRGNFPPRFSGLQFPNYSSELNVNALELDDSALYLCASSLEGRNNQKLFFGSGTQLSVL.

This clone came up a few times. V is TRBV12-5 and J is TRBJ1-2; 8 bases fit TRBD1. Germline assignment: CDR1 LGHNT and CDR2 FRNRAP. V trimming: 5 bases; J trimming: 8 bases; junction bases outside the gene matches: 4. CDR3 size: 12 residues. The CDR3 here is CASGRQGAGYTF. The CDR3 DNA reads TGTGCTAGTGGTCGCCAGGGGGCGGGCTACACCTTC.

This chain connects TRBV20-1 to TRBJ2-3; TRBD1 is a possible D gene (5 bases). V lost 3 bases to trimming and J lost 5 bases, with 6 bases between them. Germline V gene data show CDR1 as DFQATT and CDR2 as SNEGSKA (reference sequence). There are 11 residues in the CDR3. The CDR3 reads CSASRGDTQYF. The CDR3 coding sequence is TGCAGTGCTAGTAGGGGAGATACGCAGTATTTT.

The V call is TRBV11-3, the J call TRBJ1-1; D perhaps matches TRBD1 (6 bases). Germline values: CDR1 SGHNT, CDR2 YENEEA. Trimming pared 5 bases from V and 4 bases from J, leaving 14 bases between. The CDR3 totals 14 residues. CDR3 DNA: TGTGCCAGCAGCGCAAGGGGGATCGGCACTGAAGCTTTCTTT. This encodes CASSARGIGTEAFF.

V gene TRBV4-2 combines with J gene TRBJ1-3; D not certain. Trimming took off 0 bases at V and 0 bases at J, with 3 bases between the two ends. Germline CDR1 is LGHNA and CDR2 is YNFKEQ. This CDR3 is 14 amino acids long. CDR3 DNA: TGTGCCAGCAGCCAAGATAGCTCTGGAAACACCATATATTTT. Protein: CASSQDSSGNTIYF.

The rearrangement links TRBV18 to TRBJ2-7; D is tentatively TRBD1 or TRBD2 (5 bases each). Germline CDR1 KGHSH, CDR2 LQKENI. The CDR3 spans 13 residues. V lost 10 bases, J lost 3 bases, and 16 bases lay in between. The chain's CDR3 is CATSPGQVYEQYF. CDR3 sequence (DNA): TGTGCCACTTCACCGGGGCAGGTCTACGAGCAGTACTTC.

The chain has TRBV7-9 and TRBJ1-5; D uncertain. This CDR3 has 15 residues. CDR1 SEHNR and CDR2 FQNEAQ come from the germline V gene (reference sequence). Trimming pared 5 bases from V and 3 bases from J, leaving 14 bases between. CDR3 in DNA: TGTGCCAGCAGCCCACCGGGAGACCACAATCAGCCCCAGCATTTT. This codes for CASSPPGDHNQPQHF.

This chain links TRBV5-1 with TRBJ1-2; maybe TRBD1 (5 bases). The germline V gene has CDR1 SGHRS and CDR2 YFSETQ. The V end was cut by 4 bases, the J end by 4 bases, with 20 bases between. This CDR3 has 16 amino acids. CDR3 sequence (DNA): TGCGCCAGCAGCCACCGGGACTCCCCACCCTTCTATGGCTACACCTTC. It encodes CASSHRDSPPFYGYTF. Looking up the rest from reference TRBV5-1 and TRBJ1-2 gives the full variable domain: KAGVTQTPRYLIKTRGQQVTLSCSPISGHRSVSWYQQTPGQGLQFLFEYFSETQRNKGNFPGRFSGRQFSNSRSEMNVSTLELGDSALYLCASSHRDSPPFYGYTFGSGTRLTVV.

The CDR3 reads CASSPGGRNGNQPQHF. The CDR3, as DNA: TGCGCCAGCAGCCCGGGGGGGAGAAATGGCAATCAGCCCCAGCATTTT. This chain links TRBV5-1 with TRBJ1-5; a possible D gene is TRBD1 (5 bases). Trimming stripped 4 bases from V and 2 bases from J, with 16 bases between. CDR1 and CDR2 (germline): SGHRS, YFSETQ. CDR3 length: 16 amino acids.

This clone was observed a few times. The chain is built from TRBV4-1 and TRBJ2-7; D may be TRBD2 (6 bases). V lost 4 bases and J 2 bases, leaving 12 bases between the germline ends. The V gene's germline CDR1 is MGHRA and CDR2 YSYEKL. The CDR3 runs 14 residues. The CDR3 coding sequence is TGCGCCAGCAGCCGCGGGGACTTCGCCTACGAGCAGTACTTC. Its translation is CASSRGDFAYEQYF.

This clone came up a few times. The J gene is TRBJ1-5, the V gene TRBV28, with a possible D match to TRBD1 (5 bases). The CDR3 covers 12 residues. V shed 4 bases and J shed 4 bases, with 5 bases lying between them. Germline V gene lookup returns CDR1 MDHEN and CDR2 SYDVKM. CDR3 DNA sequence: TGTGCCAGCAGTTCAGGGAATCAGCCCCAGCATTTT. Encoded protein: CASSSGNQPQHF.

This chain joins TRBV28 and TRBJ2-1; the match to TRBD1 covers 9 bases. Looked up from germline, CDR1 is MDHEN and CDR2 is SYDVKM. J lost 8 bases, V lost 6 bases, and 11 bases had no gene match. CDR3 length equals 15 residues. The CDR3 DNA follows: TGTGCCAGCAGGCCGGGGGACAGGGAAATGTATGAGCAGTTCTTC. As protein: CASRPGDREMYEQFF.

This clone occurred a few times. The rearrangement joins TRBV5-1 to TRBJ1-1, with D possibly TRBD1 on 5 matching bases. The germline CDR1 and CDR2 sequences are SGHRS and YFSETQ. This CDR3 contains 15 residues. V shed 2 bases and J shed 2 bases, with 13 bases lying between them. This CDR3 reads CASSLRGGFNTEAFF. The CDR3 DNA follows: TGCGCCAGCAGCTTAAGGGGAGGTTTCAACACTGAAGCTTTCTTT.

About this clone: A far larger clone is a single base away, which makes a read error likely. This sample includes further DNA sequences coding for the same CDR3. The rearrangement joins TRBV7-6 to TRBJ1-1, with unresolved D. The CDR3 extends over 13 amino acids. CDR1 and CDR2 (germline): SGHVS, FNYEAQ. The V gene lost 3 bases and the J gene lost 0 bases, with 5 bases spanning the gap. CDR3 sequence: CASSFTVNTEAFF. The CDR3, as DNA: TGTGCCAGCAGCTTTACAGTGAACACTGAAGCTTTCTTT.

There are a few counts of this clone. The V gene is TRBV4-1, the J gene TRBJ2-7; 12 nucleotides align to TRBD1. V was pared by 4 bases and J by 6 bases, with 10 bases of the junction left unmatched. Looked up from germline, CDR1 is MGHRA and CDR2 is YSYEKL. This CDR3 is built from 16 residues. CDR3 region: CASSLSGGQGAGEQYF. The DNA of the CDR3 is TGCGCCAGCAGCCTATCCGGGGGACAGGGGGCTGGCGAGCAGTACTTC.

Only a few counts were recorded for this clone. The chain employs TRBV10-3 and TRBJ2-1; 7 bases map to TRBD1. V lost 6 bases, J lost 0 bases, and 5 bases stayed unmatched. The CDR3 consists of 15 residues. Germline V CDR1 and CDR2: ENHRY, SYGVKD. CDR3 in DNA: TGTGCCATCAGCCAGGGGGTAGTCTCCTACAATGAGCAGTTCTTC. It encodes CAISQGVVSYNEQFF.